The rows below give T cell receptor beta chains drawn from one sample of a study of blood T cell repertoires in COVID-19. Libraries were prepared by immunoSEQ multiplex PCR; TCRdb keeps only in-frame clonotypes and omits some of them. In the table there are roughly 60,000 clones, 75% to 85% of which are singletons. The sample comprised peripheral blood. These receptors were collected from a woman in her sixties or seventies with acute or convalescent COVID-19. Each CDR3 is given with its conserved first and last residue. D genes are given only for firm matches. A clone size is listed for some rows: how often the clone was seen (once, few, many), or a class if it is expanded.

J gene: TRBJ2-5; D gene: TRBD2; clone size: NA; V gene: TRBV2; CDR3 protein: CASSEERGGGETQYF; CDR3 DNA: TGTGCCAGCAGTGAGGAGCGGGGGGGAGGAGAGACCCAGTACTTC
J gene: TRBJ1-2; D gene: NA; clone size: NA; V gene: TRBV6-5; CDR3 protein: CASSDLGAGDYTF; CDR3 DNA: TGTGCCAGCAGCGACCTGGGGGCAGGGGACTACACCTTC
J gene: TRBJ1-4; D gene: TRBD1; clone size: few; V gene: TRBV10-1; CDR3 protein: CASSPGTGGRKNEKLFF; CDR3 DNA: TGCGCCAGCAGCCCCGGGACAGGGGGCCGAAAAAATGAAAAACTGTTTTTT
J gene: TRBJ2-7; D gene: NA; clone size: NA; V gene: TRBV11-2; CDR3 protein: CASSPGGLSYEQYF; CDR3 DNA: TGTGCCAGCAGCCCGGGGGGCCTTAGCTACGAGCAGTACTTC
J gene: TRBJ2-1; D gene: TRBD1; clone size: NA; V gene: TRBV7-3; CDR3 protein: CASSTRQGAVRFF; CDR3 DNA: TGTGCCAGCAGCACACGACAGGGTGCGGTCAGGTTCTTC
J gene: TRBJ1-1; D gene: TRBD1; clone size: NA; V gene: TRBV4-2; CDR3 protein: CASSQGTGAGQLGAFF; CDR3 DNA: TGTGCCAGCAGCCAAGGAACAGGGGCGGGCCAGTTAGGAGCTTTCTTT
J gene: TRBJ1-4; D gene: NA; clone size: NA; V gene: TRBV18; CDR3 protein: CASSPAEEKLFF; CDR3 DNA: TGTGCCAGCTCACCAGCCGAGGAAAAACTGTTTTTT
J gene: TRBJ2-7; D gene: TRBD1; clone size: NA; V gene: TRBV11-2; CDR3 protein: CASSTRPGTGLQQYF; CDR3 DNA: TGTGCCAGCAGCACCCGTCCCGGGACAGGGCTCCAGCAGTACTTC
J gene: TRBJ1-5; D gene: NA; clone size: NA; V gene: TRBV19; CDR3 protein: CASQGSYRNQPQHF; CDR3 DNA: TGTGCCAGCCAGGGAAGCTATCGCAATCAGCCCCAGCATTTT
J gene: TRBJ1-4; D gene: TRBD1; clone size: NA; V gene: TRBV11-1; CDR3 protein: CASSSFVGQGEKLFF; CDR3 DNA: TGTGCCAGCAGCTCCTTCGTGGGACAGGGCGAAAAACTGTTTTTT
J gene: TRBJ1-5; D gene: TRBD1; clone size: NA; V gene: TRBV6-5; CDR3 protein: CASSRDRWGNQPQHF; CDR3 DNA: TGTGCCAGCAGTCGGGACAGGTGGGGCAATCAGCCCCAGCATTTT
J gene: TRBJ2-1; D gene: TRBD2; clone size: NA; V gene: TRBV9; CDR3 protein: CASSVGLAAYNEQFF; CDR3 DNA: TGTGCCAGCAGCGTTGGACTAGCGGCTTACAATGAGCAGTTCTTC
J gene: TRBJ1-6; D gene: TRBD1; clone size: NA; V gene: TRBV20-1; CDR3 protein: CSASWGTGHNSPLHF; CDR3 DNA: TGCAGTGCTAGTTGGGGGACAGGGCACAATTCACCCCTCCACTTT
J gene: TRBJ1-6; D gene: NA; clone size: NA; V gene: TRBV29-1; CDR3 protein: CSVIFASRGGNSPLHF; CDR3 DNA: TGCAGCGTTATTTTCGCTTCACGGGGGGGTAATTCACCCCTCCACTTT
J gene: TRBJ1-5; D gene: NA; clone size: NA; V gene: TRBV6-5; CDR3 protein: CASSTRTDQPQHF; CDR3 DNA: TGTGCCAGCAGTACAAGGACAGATCAGCCCCAGCATTTT
J gene: TRBJ2-3; D gene: TRBD1; clone size: NA; V gene: TRBV9; CDR3 protein: CASSGEHRGADTQYF; CDR3 DNA: TGTGCCAGCAGCGGTGAGCACAGGGGCGCAGATACGCAGTATTTT
J gene: TRBJ1-1; D gene: NA; clone size: NA; V gene: TRBV5-1; CDR3 protein: CASSPFEQGEAFF; CDR3 DNA: TGCGCCAGCAGCCCCTTTGAGCAGGGGGAAGCTTTCTTT
J gene: TRBJ1-1; D gene: NA; clone size: NA; V gene: TRBV2; CDR3 protein: CASNPGTEAFF; CDR3 DNA: TGTGCCAGCAACCCAGGCACTGAAGCTTTCTTT
J gene: TRBJ1-1; D gene: TRBD1; clone size: NA; V gene: TRBV19; CDR3 protein: CASSIGQGSAEAFF; CDR3 DNA: TGTGCCAGTAGTATAGGACAGGGGAGCGCTGAAGCTTTCTTT
J gene: TRBJ2-4; D gene: NA; clone size: NA; V gene: TRBV7-9; CDR3 protein: CASSLGPENIQYF; CDR3 DNA: TGTGCCAGCAGCCTTGGCCCTGAAAACATTCAGTACTTC
J gene: TRBJ2-5; D gene: NA; clone size: NA; V gene: TRBV24-1; CDR3 protein: CATGGLTKETQYF; CDR3 DNA: TGTGCCACCGGGGGACTTACCAAAGAGACCCAGTACTTC
J gene: TRBJ2-5; D gene: TRBD1; clone size: NA; V gene: TRBV2; CDR3 protein: CASSADRGQETQYF; CDR3 DNA: TGTGCCAGCAGTGCTGACAGGGGTCAAGAGACCCAGTACTTC
J gene: TRBJ1-1; D gene: NA; clone size: NA; V gene: TRBV5-6; CDR3 protein: CASSFGASRNTEAFF; CDR3 DNA: TGTGCCAGCAGCTTTGGGGCCTCCAGGAACACTGAAGCTTTCTTT
J gene: TRBJ2-2; D gene: TRBD1; clone size: NA; V gene: TRBV2; CDR3 protein: CASSSNRGLTGELFF; CDR3 DNA: TGTGCCAGCAGTAGTAACAGGGGCCTCACCGGGGAGCTGTTTTTT
J gene: TRBJ1-1; D gene: NA; clone size: NA; V gene: TRBV2; CDR3 protein: CASIADSNTEAFF; CDR3 DNA: TGTGCCAGCATTGCGGACAGTAACACTGAAGCTTTCTTT
J gene: TRBJ1-3; D gene: NA; clone size: NA; V gene: TRBV5-1; CDR3 protein: CASSLTGTGNTIYF; CDR3 DNA: TGCGCCAGCAGCTTGACGGGGACTGGAAACACCATATATTTT
J gene: TRBJ1-5; D gene: TRBD1; clone size: NA; V gene: TRBV18; CDR3 protein: CASSQGQAQGGNQPQHF; CDR3 DNA: TGTGCCAGCTCACAGGGACAGGCCCAAGGCGGCAATCAGCCCCAGCATTTT
J gene: TRBJ2-2; D gene: TRBD2; clone size: NA; V gene: TRBV2; CDR3 protein: CASMRLAVGELFF; CDR3 DNA: TGTGCCAGCATGCGACTAGCGGTCGGGGAGCTGTTTTTT
J gene: TRBJ1-2; D gene: TRBD1; clone size: NA; V gene: TRBV10-3; CDR3 protein: CAISGDSYGYTF; CDR3 DNA: TGTGCCATCAGCGGGGACAGCTATGGCTACACCTTC
J gene: TRBJ2-3; D gene: TRBD1; clone size: NA; V gene: TRBV2; CDR3 protein: CASSEGQGSTDTQYF; CDR3 DNA: TGTGCCAGCAGTGAAGGACAGGGGAGCACAGATACGCAGTATTTT
J gene: TRBJ2-7; D gene: TRBD1; clone size: NA; V gene: TRBV5-1; CDR3 protein: CASSWTTGSEQYF; CDR3 DNA: TGCGCCAGCAGCTGGACGACAGGGTCCGAGCAGTACTTC